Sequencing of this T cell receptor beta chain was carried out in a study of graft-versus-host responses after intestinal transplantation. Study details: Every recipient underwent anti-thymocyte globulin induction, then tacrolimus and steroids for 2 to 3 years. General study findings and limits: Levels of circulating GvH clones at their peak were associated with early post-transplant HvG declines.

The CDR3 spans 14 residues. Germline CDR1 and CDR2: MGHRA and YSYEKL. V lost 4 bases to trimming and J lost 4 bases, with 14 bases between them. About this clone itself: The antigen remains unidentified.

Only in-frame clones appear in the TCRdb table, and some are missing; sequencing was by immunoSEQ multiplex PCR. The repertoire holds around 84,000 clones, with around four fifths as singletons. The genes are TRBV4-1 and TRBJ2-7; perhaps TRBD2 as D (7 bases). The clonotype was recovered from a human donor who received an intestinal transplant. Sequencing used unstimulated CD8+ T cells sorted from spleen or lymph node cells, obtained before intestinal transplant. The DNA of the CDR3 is TGCGCCAGCAGCCTACTTGGGGGGGCTTACGAGCAGTACTTC. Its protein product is CASSLLGGAYEQYF.